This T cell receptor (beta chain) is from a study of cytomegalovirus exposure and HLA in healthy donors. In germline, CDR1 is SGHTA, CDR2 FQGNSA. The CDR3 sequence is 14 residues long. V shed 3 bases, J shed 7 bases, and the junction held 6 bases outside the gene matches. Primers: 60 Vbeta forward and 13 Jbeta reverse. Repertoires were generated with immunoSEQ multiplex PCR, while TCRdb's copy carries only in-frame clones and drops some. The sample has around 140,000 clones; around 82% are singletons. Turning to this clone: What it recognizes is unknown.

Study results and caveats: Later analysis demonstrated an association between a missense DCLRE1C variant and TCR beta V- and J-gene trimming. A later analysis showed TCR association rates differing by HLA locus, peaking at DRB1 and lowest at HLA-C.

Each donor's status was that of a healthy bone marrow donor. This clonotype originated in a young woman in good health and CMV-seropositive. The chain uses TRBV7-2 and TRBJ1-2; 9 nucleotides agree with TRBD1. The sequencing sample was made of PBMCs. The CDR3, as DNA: TGTGCCAGCAGCTTTAGCTCGGGACAGGGTGGCTACACCTTC. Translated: CASSFSSGQGGYTF.